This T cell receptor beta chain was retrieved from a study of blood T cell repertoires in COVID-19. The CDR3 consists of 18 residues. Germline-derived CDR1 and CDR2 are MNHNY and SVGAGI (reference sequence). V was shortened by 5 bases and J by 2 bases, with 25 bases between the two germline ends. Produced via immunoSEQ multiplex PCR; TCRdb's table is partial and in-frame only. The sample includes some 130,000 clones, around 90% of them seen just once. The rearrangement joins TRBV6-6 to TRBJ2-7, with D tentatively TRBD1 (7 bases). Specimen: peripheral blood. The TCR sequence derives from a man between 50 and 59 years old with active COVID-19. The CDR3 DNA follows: TGTGCCAGCAGTCTGAAACCGGCGGGGACAGCCTTCGCCTACGAGCAGTACTTC. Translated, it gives CASSLKPAGTAFAYEQYF.